Below are 7 T cell receptor beta chains sequenced from a single sample in a study of CD8 T cells in ankylosing spondylitis. Findings and caveats of the study: There was a TCR beta motif, made of eight highly homologous variants, that appeared characteristic of ankylosing spondylitis blood.

Each CDR3 protein is one row after TCRdb ran MiXCR on the 5' RACE reads. The sample carries about 500,000 distinct CDR3 sequences, roughly 13% recorded once. These receptors have no identified antigens. The sample taken for sequencing was blood, either unsorted or a sorted T cell fraction (not recorded which). The receptors were sampled from a male donor with ankylosing spondylitis.

The J gene is TRBJ1-5, the V gene TRBV10-3; TRBD1 matches 9 bases. V dropped 4 bases and J dropped 7; count of bases not matched to a gene: 8. Germline V gives CDR1 ENHRY, CDR2 SYGVKD. This CDR3 region has 15 residues. DNA for the CDR3: TGTGCCATCAGTGGCCGGGACAGGGAAGCCCAGCCCCAGCATTTT. Protein: CAISGRDREAQPQHF.

The V gene is TRBV2, the J gene TRBJ2-2; 8 nucleotides align to TRBD2. CDR1 is SNHLY, CDR2 FYNNEI, per germline. The CDR3 has 16 residues. V lost 5 bases and J lost 4; bases outside the gene matches: 9. This CDR3 is CASSRWGTSGTGELFF. CDR3 in DNA: TGTGCCAGCAGTAGGTGGGGGACTAGTGGCACCGGGGAGCTGTTTTTT. The full variable domain, its missing parts supplied by reference TRBV2 and TRBJ2-2, is EPEVTQTPSHQVTQMGQEVILRCVPISNHLYFYWYRQILGQKVEFLVSFYNNEISEKSEIFDDQFSVERPDGSNFTLKIRSTKLEDSAMYFCASSRWGTSGTGELFFGEGSRLTVL.

In its sample, this clonotype was seen a few times. V and J are TRBV9 and TRBJ2-1; D might be TRBD1 or TRBD2, each matching 6 bases. V lost 4 bases and J lost 5, with 19 bases in between. Looked up from germline, CDR1 is SGDLS and CDR2 is YYNGEE. This CDR3 region has 16 residues. CDR3: CASSPGKGGTDNEQFF. For the CDR3, the DNA is TGTGCCAGCAGCCCCGGCAAGGGGGGTACCGACAATGAGCAGTTCTTC.

The V gene is TRBV5-1, the J gene TRBJ2-1; D is undetermined. Germline values: CDR1 SGHRS, CDR2 YFSETQ. The V gene lost 0 bases and the J gene lost 7 bases, with 11 bases spanning the gap. The CDR3 extends over 14 amino acids. DNA for the CDR3: TGCGCCAGCAGCTTGGGGTCGGCATGGAATGAGCAGTTCTTC. This gives the protein CASSLGSAWNEQFF.

The chain combines TRBV2 with TRBJ2-7, with a weak D call TRBD2 (5 bases). Per germline, CDR1 SNHLY and CDR2 FYNNEI. V was shortened by 4 bases and J by 9 bases, with 10 bases between the two germline ends. CDR3 length: 11 residues. The CDR3 DNA reads as TGTGCCAGCAGTGGGGTGGACTTGCAGTACGTC. Protein sequence: CASSGVDLQYV.

This clonotype turned up a few times. DNA of the CDR3: TGTGCCAGCAGCCAATTAGGTGGTCTCTCCTACAATGAGCAGTTCTTC. This translates into CASSQLGGLSYNEQFF. The chain combines TRBV14 with TRBJ2-1; the D is unclear. The CDR3 spans 16 residues. From germline, CDR1 is SGHDN and CDR2 FVKESK. The ends were cut back, 2 bases at V and 0 bases at J, with 11 bases in the middle. The full variable domain, with the rest looked up from reference TRBV14 and TRBJ2-1, is EAGVTQFPSHSVIEKGQTVTLRCDPISGHDNLYWYRRVMGKEIKFLLHFVKESKQDESGMPNNRFLAERTGGTYSTLKVQPAELEDSGVYFCASSQLGGLSYNEQFFGPGTRLTVL.

This clonotype appeared many times. The chain couples TRBV9 to TRBJ1-2, with D maybe TRBD1 (5 bases). The CDR3 spans 17 residues. Trimming pared 2 bases from V and 0 bases from J, leaving 17 bases between. Germline assignment: CDR1 SGDLS and CDR2 YYNGEE. The CDR3 DNA sequence: TGTGCCAGCAGCGTCTCGCAGGGCCCTGCGGCTAACTATGGCTACACCTTC. Translating gives CASSVSQGPAANYGYTF. The full variable domain, its missing parts supplied by reference TRBV9 and TRBJ1-2, is DSGVTQTPKHLITATGQRVTLRCSPRSGDLSVYWYQQSLDQGLQFLIQYYNGEERAKGNILERFSAQQFPDLHSELNLSSLELGDSALYFCASSVSQGPAANYGYTFGSGTRLTVV.